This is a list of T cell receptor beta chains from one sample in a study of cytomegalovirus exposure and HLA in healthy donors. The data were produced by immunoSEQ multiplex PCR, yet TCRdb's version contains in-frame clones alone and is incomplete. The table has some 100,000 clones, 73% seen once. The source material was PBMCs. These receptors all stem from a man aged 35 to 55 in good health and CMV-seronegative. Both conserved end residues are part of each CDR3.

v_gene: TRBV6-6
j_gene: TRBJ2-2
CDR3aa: CASSYSVANTGELFF

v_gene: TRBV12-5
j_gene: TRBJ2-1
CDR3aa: CASGLERGSSYNEQFF

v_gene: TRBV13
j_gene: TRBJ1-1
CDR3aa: CASSYQLDTEAFF

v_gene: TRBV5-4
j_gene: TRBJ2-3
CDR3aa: CASSLVSGGTDTQYF

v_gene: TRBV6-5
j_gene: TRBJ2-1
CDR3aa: CASSSGTSGGEQFF

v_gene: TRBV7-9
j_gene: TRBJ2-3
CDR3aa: CASSLLGTGVEDTQYF

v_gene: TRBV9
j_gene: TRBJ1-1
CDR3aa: CASSKRQGAGEDEAFF

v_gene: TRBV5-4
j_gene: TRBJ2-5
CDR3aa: CASSRGQVQETQYF

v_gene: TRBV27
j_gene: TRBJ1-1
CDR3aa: CASSPGVGEAFF

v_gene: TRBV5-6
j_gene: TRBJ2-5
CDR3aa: CASSFWTNAETQYF

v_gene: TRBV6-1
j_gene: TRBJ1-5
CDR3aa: CASSEQGGYSNQPQHF

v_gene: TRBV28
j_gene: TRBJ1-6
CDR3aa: CASISSRDRVYSPLHF

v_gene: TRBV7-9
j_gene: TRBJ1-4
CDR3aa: CASTPSAGKLFF

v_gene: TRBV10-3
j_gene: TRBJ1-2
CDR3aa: CAISESGQGAYGYTF

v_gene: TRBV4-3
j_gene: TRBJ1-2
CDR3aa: CASSHIGRAPNYGYPF

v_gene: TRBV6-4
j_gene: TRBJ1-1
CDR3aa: CASSESGEGTEAFF

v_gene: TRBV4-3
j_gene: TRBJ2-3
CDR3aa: CASSPGFTDTQYF

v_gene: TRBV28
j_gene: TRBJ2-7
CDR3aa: CASSLYDRGHYEQYF

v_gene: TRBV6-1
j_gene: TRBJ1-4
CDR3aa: CASSEPGGRDEKLFF

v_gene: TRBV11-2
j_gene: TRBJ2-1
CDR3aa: CASSLQRSLSSYNEQFF

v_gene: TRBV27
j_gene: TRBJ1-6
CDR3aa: CASSIDPTGLNSPLHF

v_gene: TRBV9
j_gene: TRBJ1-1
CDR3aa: CASSTTPNTEAFF

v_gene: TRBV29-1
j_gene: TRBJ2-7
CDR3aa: CSATGSDSYEQYF

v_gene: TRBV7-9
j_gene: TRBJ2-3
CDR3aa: CASSIGGGRTDTQYF

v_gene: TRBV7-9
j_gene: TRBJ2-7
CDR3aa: CASSSTGTGGAYEQYF

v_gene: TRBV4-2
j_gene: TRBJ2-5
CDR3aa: CASSHGGQGGCAQYF

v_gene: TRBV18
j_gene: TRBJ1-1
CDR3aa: CASSRQDLNTEAFF

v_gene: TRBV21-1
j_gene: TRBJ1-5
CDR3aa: CASSKSGQGPLRDQPQHF

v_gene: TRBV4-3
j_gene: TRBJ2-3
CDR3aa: CASSQDPPGWDTQYF

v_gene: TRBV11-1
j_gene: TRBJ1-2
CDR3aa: CASSQRTSLGGANYGYTF

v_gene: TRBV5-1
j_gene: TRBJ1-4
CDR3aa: CATSSTGNEKLFF

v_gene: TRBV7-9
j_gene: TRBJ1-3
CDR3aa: CASSSVRGNTIYF

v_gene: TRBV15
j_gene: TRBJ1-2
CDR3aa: CATSRDLGQGAPGYTF

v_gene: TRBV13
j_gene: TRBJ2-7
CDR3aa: CASSSGLAVSYEQYF

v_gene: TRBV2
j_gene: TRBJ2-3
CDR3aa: CASSWTGTSGGADTQYF

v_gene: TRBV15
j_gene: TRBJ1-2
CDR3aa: CATSRDVGGAAIYGYTF

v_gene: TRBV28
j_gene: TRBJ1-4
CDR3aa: CASSFGGQSNEKLFF

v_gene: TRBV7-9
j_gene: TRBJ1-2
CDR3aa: CASSPTGGVKGYTF

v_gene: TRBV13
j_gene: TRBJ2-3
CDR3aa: CASSLLSDTQYF

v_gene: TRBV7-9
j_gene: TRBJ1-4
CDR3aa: CASSSLNEKLFF